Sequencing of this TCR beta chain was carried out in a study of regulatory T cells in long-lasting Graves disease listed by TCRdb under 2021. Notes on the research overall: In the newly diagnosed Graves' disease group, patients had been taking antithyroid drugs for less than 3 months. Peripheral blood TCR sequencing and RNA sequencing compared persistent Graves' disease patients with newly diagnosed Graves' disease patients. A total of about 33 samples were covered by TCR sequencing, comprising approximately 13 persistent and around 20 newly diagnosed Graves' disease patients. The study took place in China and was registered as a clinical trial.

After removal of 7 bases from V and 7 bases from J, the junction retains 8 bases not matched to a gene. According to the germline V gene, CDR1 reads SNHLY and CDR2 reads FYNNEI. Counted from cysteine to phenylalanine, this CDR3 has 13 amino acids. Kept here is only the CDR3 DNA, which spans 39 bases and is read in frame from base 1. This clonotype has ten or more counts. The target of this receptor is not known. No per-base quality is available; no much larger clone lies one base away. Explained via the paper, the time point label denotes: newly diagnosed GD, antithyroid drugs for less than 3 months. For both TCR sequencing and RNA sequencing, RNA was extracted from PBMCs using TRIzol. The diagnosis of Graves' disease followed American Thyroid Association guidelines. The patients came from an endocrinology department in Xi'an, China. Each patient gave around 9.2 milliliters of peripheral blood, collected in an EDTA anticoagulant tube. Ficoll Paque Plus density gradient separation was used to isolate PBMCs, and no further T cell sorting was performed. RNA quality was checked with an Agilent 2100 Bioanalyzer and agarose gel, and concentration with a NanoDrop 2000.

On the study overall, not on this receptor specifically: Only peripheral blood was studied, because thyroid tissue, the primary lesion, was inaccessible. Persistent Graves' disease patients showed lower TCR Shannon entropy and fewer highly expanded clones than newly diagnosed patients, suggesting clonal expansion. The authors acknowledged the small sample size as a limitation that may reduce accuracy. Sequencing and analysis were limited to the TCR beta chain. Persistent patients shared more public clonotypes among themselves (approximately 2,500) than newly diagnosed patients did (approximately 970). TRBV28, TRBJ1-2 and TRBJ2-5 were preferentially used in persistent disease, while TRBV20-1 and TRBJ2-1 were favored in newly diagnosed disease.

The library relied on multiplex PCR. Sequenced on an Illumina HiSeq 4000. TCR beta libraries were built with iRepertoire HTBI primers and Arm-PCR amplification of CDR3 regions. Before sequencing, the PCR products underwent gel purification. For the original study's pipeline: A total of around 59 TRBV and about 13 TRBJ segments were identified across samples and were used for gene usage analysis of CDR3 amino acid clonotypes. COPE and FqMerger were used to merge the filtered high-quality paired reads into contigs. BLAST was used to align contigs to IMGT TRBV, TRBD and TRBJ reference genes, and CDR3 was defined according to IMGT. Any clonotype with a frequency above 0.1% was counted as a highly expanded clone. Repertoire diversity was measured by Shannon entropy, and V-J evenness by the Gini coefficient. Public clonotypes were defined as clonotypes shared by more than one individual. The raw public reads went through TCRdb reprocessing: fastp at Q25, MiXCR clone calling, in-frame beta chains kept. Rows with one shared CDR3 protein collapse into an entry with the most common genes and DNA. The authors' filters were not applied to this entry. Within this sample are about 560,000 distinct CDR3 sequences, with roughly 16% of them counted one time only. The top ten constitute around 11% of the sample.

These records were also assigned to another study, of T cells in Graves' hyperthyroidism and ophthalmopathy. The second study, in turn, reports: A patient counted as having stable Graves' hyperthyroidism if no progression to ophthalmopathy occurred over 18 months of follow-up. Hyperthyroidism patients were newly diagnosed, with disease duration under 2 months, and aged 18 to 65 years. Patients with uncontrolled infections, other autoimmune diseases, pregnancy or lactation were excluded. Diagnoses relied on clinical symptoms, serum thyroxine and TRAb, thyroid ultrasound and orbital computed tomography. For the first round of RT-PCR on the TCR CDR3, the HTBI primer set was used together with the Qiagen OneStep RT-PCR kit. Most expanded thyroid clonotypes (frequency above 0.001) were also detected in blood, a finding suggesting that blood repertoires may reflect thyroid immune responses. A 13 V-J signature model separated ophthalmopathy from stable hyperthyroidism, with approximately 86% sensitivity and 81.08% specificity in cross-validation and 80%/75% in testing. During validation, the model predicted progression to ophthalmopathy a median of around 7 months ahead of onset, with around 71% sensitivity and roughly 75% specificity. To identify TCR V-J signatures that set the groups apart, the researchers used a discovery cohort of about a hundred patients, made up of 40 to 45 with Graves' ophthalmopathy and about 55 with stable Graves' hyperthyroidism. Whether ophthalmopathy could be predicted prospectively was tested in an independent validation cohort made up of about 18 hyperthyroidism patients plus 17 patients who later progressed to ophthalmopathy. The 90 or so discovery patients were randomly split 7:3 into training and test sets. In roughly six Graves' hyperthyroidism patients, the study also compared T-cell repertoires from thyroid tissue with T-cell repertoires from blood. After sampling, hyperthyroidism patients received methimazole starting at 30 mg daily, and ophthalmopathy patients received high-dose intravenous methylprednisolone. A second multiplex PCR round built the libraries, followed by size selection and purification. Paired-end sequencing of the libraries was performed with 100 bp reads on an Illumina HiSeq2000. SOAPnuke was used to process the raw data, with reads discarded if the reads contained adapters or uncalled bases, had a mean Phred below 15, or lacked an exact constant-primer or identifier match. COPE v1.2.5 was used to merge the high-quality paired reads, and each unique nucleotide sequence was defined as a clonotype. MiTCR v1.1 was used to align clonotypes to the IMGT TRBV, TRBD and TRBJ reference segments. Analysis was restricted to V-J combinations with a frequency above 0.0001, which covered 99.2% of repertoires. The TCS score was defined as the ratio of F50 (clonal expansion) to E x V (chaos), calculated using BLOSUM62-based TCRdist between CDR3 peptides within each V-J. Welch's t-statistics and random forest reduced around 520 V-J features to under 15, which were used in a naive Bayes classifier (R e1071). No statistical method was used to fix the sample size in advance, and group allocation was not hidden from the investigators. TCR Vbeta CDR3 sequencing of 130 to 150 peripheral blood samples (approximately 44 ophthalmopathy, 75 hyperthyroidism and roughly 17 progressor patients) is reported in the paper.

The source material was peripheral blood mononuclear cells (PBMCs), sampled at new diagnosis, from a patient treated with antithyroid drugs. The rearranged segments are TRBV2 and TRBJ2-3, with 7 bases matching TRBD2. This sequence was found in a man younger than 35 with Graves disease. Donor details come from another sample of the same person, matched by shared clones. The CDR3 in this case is CASILEGTNTQYF. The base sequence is TGTGCCAGCATCCTAGAAGGGACTAATACGCAGTATTTT. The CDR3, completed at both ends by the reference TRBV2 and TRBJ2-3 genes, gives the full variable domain EPEVTQTPSHQVTQMGQEVILRCVPISNHLYFYWYRQILGQKVEFLVSFYNNEISEKSEIFDDQFSVERPDGSNFTLKIRSTKLEDSAMYFCASILEGTNTQYFGPGTRLTVL.